Listed below are T cell receptor beta chains from one sample, sequenced in a study of cytomegalovirus exposure and HLA in healthy donors. TCRdb's table, derived via immunoSEQ multiplex PCR, lists solely in-frame clones and lacks some. The sample holds around 200,000 clones, roughly 80% seen once. Sequencing was done on a sample of PBMCs. These TCRs come from a man between 35 and 55 years old in good health and CMV-seropositive. Both conserved end residues are part of each CDR3. A D gene is named only where the DNA matches it firmly. Clone size is given for some rows only: seen once, a few or many times, or a class if the clone is expanded.

d_call j_call clone_size v_call cdr3_aa cdr3_nt
TRBD1 TRBJ2-4 . TRBV23-1 CASSQSTPGQGKNIQYF TGCGCCAGCAGTCAATCGACCCCGGGACAGGGGAAAAACATTCAGTACTTC
. TRBJ2-7 . TRBV4-2 CASSPPGGYEQYF TGTGCCAGCAGCCCTCCCGGGGGCTACGAGCAGTACTTC
TRBD1 TRBJ1-4 . TRBV19 CASSPQTGRGEKLFF TGTGCCAGTAGTCCCCAGACAGGGCGGGGTGAAAAACTGTTTTTT
. TRBJ1-1 . TRBV5-1 CASTGVNTEAFF TGCGCCAGCACGGGGGTGAACACTGAAGCTTTCTTT
TRBD1 TRBJ2-3 . TRBV2 CASRGPGQGSTDTQYF TGTGCCAGCAGGGGGCCGGGACAGGGGTCCACCGATACGCAGTATTTT
TRBD1 TRBJ1-2 . TRBV29-1 CSDRDSNYGYTF TGCAGCGACCGGGACAGTAACTATGGCTACACCTTC
. TRBJ2-5 . TRBV7-2 CASSPIARETQYF TGTGCCAGCAGCCCTATAGCACGAGAGACCCAGTACTTC
TRBD1 TRBJ2-5 . TRBV19 CASSPSTGTGKTQYF TGTGCCAGTAGTCCATCGACAGGGACGGGAAAGACCCAGTACTTC
TRBD1 TRBJ2-2 . TRBV19 CASSTGQGRVTGELFF TGTGCCAGTAGTACGGGACAGGGTCGGGTCACCGGGGAGCTGTTTTTT
. TRBJ1-1 . TRBV5-4 CASSLPTESNTEAFF TGTGCCAGCAGCTTGCCCACTGAGAGTAACACTGAAGCTTTCTTT
. TRBJ1-4 . TRBV5-1 CASSPREPEELFF TGCGCCAGCAGCCCTCGCGAGCCCGAGGAACTGTTTTTT
. TRBJ2-1 . TRBV1 CTSSLGLAGGLYNEQFF TGCACCAGCAGCCTGGGACTAGCGGGGGGCCTTTACAATGAGCAGTTCTTC
. TRBJ1-4 . TRBV18 CASSAAGTNEKLFF TGTGCCAGCTCAGCGGCGGGTACTAATGAAAAACTGTTTTTT
TRBD1 TRBJ2-5 . TRBV28 CASSYQDRVQETQYF TGTGCCAGCAGCTACCAGGACAGGGTCCAGGAGACCCAGTACTTC
. TRBJ1-5 . TRBV19 CASSTQGRQPQHF TGTGCCAGTAGTACGCAGGGGCGTCAGCCCCAGCATTTT
TRBD2 TRBJ2-7 . TRBV7-2 CASSPLGGGWEQYF TGTGCCAGCAGCCCCCTCGGCGGGGGATGGGAGCAGTACTTC
. TRBJ1-5 . TRBV19 CASSIGDRMDRSYQPQHF TGTGCCAGTAGTATAGGTGACCGTATGGACAGAAGCTATCAGCCCCAGCATTTT
TRBD1 TRBJ2-1 . TRBV5-6 CASSSTGGSYNEQFF TGTGCCAGCAGTTCGACAGGGGGCTCCTACAATGAGCAGTTCTTC
TRBD1 TRBJ2-7 . TRBV29-1 CSVAGTGSSYEQYF TGCAGCGTGGCCGGGACAGGGAGCTCCTACGAGCAGTACTTC
. TRBJ2-7 . TRBV7-3 CASSETGTYEQYF TGTGCCAGCAGCGAAACAGGGACGTACGAGCAGTACTTC
. TRBJ2-3 few TRBV2 CASSEWPDTQYF TGTGCCAGCAGTGAATGGCCAGATACGCAGTATTTT
TRBD1 TRBJ1-2 . TRBV29-1 CSAGDRGAGYTF TGCAGCGCCGGGGACAGGGGCGCTGGCTACACCTTC
TRBD1 TRBJ2-7 . TRBV11-2 CASSLYGTGGNEQYF TGTGCCAGCAGCTTATATGGGACAGGGGGAAACGAGCAGTACTTC
. TRBJ2-5 . TRBV6-5 CASSRTTGRETQYF TGTGCCAGCAGCCGAACGACAGGCCGGGAGACCCAGTACTTC
TRBD1 TRBJ1-5 . TRBV28 CASSFLPGTGASHF TGTGCCAGCAGTTTCCTACCCGGGACAGGTGCTTCCCATTTT
. TRBJ1-2 few TRBV10-3 CAISEDGQGYGYTF TGTGCCATCAGTGAGGACGGGCAGGGCTATGGCTACACCTTC
. TRBJ1-2 . TRBV6-1 CASSGGQPNYGYTF TGTGCCAGCAGTGGTGGACAGCCTAACTATGGCTACACCTTC
TRBD1 TRBJ2-1 . TRBV15 CATGDSLTSSYNEQFF TGTGCCACCGGGGACAGCCTCACGAGCTCCTACAATGAGCAGTTCTTC
. TRBJ2-3 . TRBV9 CASSVDTAADTQYF TGTGCCAGCAGCGTAGATACAGCCGCAGATACGCAGTATTTT
. TRBJ1-2 . TRBV27 CASTTGNYGYTF TGTGCCAGCACCACAGGGAACTATGGCTACACCTTC
. TRBJ2-5 . TRBV12-1 CASSKQRGGLSSRETQYF TGTGCCAGCAGCAAACAGCGGGGGGGCCTGAGTTCCAGGGAGACCCAGTACTTC
. TRBJ2-4 . TRBV10-3 CAISVDKGTSDSAKNIQYF TGTGCCATCAGTGTGGACAAAGGGACATCGGATTCGGCCAAAAACATTCAGTACTTC
TRBD2 TRBJ2-4 . TRBV5-6 CASSFNLAGAKNIQYF TGTGCCAGCAGCTTCAACCTAGCGGGGGCCAAAAACATTCAGTACTTC
. TRBJ2-7 . TRBV9 CASSVELGSYEQYF TGTGCCAGCAGCGTAGAACTAGGTTCCTACGAGCAGTACTTC
. TRBJ1-5 . TRBV2 CASSTTRGGVGDQPQHF TGTGCCAGCAGTACCACTCGAGGAGGGGTGGGGGATCAGCCCCAGCATTTT
TRBD1 TRBJ1-2 . TRBV2 CASSFGTGNGYTF TGTGCCAGCAGTTTCGGGACAGGGAATGGCTACACCTTC
. TRBJ2-3 . TRBV27 CASTSGGAWGTDTQYF TGTGCCAGCACCTCCGGGGGAGCCTGGGGCACAGATACGCAGTATTTT
. TRBJ2-6 . TRBV7-2 CASSPQGRSGANVLTF TGTGCCAGCAGCCCGCAGGGCCGCTCTGGGGCCAACGTCCTGACTTTC
. TRBJ1-3 . TRBV7-6 CASSLDGGSGNTIYF TGTGCCAGCAGCTTAGACGGAGGCTCTGGAAACACCATATATTTT
. TRBJ1-5 few TRBV28 CAGRAGASGNQPQHF TGTGCCGGACGGGCAGGGGCCTCCGGCAATCAGCCCCAGCATTTT
TRBD1 TRBJ1-1 . TRBV6-1 CASSPGQEVTEAFF TGTGCCAGCAGCCCGGGACAGGAGGTCACTGAAGCTTTCTTT
TRBD1 TRBJ1-1 . TRBV11-2 CASSQGQGGPSTEAFF TGTGCCAGCAGCCAGGGACAGGGGGGTCCCAGCACTGAAGCTTTCTTT
. TRBJ2-7 . TRBV7-2 CASSNTGSYEQYF TGTGCCAGCAGCAATACAGGGTCCTACGAGCAGTACTTC
. TRBJ1-6 once TRBV19 CASSHRVVNSPLHF TGTGCCAGTAGTCACAGGGTCGTAAATTCACCCCTCCACTTT
TRBD2 TRBJ2-7 . TRBV2 CASGGGIYEQYF TGTGCCAGCGGCGGGGGTATCTACGAGCAGTACTTC
. TRBJ1-1 . TRBV5-1 CASSAGRDEAFF TGCGCCAGCAGCGCAGGGCGGGATGAAGCTTTCTTT
. TRBJ2-2 . TRBV2 CASMRGGNTGELFF TGTGCCAGCATGAGGGGGGGAAACACCGGGGAGCTGTTTTTT
. TRBJ1-1 . TRBV27 CASSFGANTEAFF TGTGCCAGCAGTTTCGGAGCGAACACTGAAGCTTTCTTT
TRBD1 TRBJ2-7 once TRBV14 CASSQVRLGQSEQYF TGTGCCAGCAGCCAAGTGCGATTGGGACAGTCCGAGCAGTACTTC
. TRBJ2-7 . TRBV6-1 CAGVGGDSYEQYF TGTGCCGGTGTGGGCGGGGACTCCTACGAGCAGTACTTC